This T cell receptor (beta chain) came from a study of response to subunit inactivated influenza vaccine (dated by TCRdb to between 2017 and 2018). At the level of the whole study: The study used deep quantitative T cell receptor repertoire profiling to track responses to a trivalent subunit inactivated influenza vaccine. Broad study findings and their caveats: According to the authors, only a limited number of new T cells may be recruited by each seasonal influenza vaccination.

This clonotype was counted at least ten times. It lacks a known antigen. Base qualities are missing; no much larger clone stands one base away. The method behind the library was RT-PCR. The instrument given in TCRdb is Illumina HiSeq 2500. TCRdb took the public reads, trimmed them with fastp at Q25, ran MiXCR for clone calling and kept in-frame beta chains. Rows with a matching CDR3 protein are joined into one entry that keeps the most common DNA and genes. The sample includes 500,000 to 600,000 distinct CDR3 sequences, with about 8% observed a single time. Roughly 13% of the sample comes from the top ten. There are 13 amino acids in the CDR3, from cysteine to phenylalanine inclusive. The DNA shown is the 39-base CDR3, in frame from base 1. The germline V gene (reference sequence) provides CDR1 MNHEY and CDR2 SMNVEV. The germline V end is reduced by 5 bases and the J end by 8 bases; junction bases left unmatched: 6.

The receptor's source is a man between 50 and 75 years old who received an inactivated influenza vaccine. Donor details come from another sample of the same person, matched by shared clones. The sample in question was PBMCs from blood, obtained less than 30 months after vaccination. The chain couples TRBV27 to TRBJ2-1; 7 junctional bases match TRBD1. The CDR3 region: CASSIVTGDEQFF. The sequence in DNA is TGTGCCAGCAGTATCGTTACAGGGGATGAGCAGTTCTTC.